The 31 T cell receptor beta chains below come from one sample, sequenced in a study of cytomegalovirus exposure and HLA in healthy donors. The PCR was carried out with 60 Vbeta primers and 13 Jbeta primers. Profiled with immunoSEQ multiplex PCR; TCRdb holds only in-frame clones, not every one. The sample yields around 150,000 clones, over 65% seen once. The sample was PBMCs. The receptors come from a female donor in good health and CMV-seropositive.

On this clone itself: The sample carries other DNA sequences with the same CDR3. The genes are TRBV18 and TRBJ1-1; 8 bases map to TRBD1. Germline CDR1 and CDR2: KGHSH and LQKENI. Trimming removed 3 bases from V and 1 base from J; junction bases left unmatched: 1. The CDR3 has 14 residues. The CDR3 bases are TGTGCCAGCTCACCTGGACAGGGGAACACTGAAGCTTTCTTT. Amino acid sequence: CASSPGQGNTEAFF.

Only a few counts were recorded for this clone. The rearrangement links TRBV6-5 to TRBJ1-1; D possibly corresponds to TRBD1 (6 bases). Germline CDR1 reads MNHEY; CDR2 reads SVGAGI. V lost 5 bases to trimming and J lost 2 bases, with 9 bases between them. The CDR3 has 13 residues. The CDR3 region has the DNA TGTGCCAGCAGTGACAGGCCCAACACTGAAGCTTTCTTT. Amino acids: CASSDRPNTEAFF.

Here the CDR3 reads CASSQETGGFGNTIYF. In DNA form, the CDR3 reads TGCGCCAGCAGCCAAGAAACAGGGGGCTTTGGAAACACCATATATTTT. The V and J genes are TRBV4-1 and TRBJ1-3; 9 bases are a match to TRBD1. Per the germline V gene, CDR1 is MGHRA and CDR2 is YSYEKL. J gave up 3 bases and V 0 bases, and 3 bases lay outside the gene matches. The CDR3 is 16 amino acids.

The J gene is TRBJ2-4, the V gene TRBV11-2; TRBD1 is a possible D gene (5 bases). The germline gives CDR1 SGHAT, CDR2 FQNNGV. The V end lost 4 bases, the J end lost 7 bases, and 8 bases lay between the germline ends. The CDR3 has 12 residues. This chain's CDR3 is CASSYKGNIQYF. The CDR3 DNA reads TGTGCCAGCAGCTACAAGGGGAACATTCAGTACTTC.

This chain links TRBV4-1 with TRBJ2-2, with 12 positions matching TRBD2. Germline lookup yields CDR1 MGHRA and CDR2 YSYEKL. The CDR3 has 18 residues. V gave up 1 base and J gave up 0 bases; unmatched junction bases: 3. CDR3 DNA sequence: TGCGCCAGCAGCCAAGCCCCTAGCGGGGGGGCGAACACCGGGGAGCTGTTTTTT. Its protein is CASSQAPSGGANTGELFF.

The chain carries TRBV25-1 and TRBJ1-4, with D perhaps TRBD1 (6 bases). This CDR3 comprises 13 residues. V was shortened by 1 base and J by 6 bases, with 6 bases between the two germline ends. Germline lookup yields CDR1 MGHDK and CDR2 SYGVNS. CDR3 nucleotide sequence: TGTGCCAGCAGTGAATGGACAGATGAAAAACTGTTTTTT. This gives the protein CASSEWTDEKLFF.

The chain combines TRBV7-2 with TRBJ2-3; TRBD2 aligns across 11 bases. Germline loops: CDR1 SGHTA, CDR2 FQGNSA. The CDR3 consists of 17 residues. Trimming cost V 1 base and J 2 bases; bases outside gene matches: 5. As DNA, the CDR3 is TGTGCCAGCAGCTTAGAAGGGGGACTAGCGGCCACAGATACGCAGTATTTT. It translates to CASSLEGGLAATDTQYF.

The V and J genes are TRBV2 and TRBJ2-1, with D unresolved. Trimming pared 4 bases from V and 4 bases from J, leaving 5 bases between. This CDR3 contains 12 residues. Germline CDR1 is SNHLY and CDR2 is FYNNEI. CDR3 protein: CASSGGYNEQFF. The CDR3 nucleotides are TGTGCCAGCAGTGGAGGATACAATGAGCAGTTCTTC.

The V gene is TRBV6-5, the J gene TRBJ1-1; TRBD1 matches 8 bases. The ends lost 4 bases at V and 2 bases at J; junction bases unmatched: 6. The CDR3 loop spans 15 amino acids. Germline CDR1 and CDR2: MNHEY and SVGAGI. The CDR3 sequence is CASSSRTGRNTEAFF. The CDR3 region has the DNA TGTGCCAGCAGTTCCAGGACAGGGAGAAACACTGAAGCTTTCTTT.

The rearrangement joins TRBV6-1 to TRBJ1-5; 9 bases agree with TRBD1. This CDR3 has 16 residues. The V gene end was trimmed by 5 bases and the J gene end by 4 bases; junction bases not matched to a gene: 9. CDR1 and CDR2 from the germline V gene are MNHNS and SASEGT. The CDR3 loop is CASSKGGTGSNQPQHF. CDR3 DNA: TGTGCCAGCAGTAAAGGAGGGACAGGGTCAAATCAGCCCCAGCATTTT.

The table lists this clone with a count of one. This chain links TRBV5-1 with TRBJ2-2; perhaps TRBD2 as D (6 bases). Trimming removed 2 bases from V and 6 bases from J, with 14 bases in between. The CDR3 totals 15 residues. Looked up from germline, CDR1 is SGHRS and CDR2 is YFSETQ. In nucleotides, the CDR3 is TGCGCCAGCAGCTTTTTACCCGGGGGATCCGGGGAGCTGTTTTTT. Its translation is CASSFLPGGSGELFF.

This clone was found a few times. The J gene is TRBJ2-7, the V gene TRBV5-1; 11 bases fit TRBD1. Germline assignment: CDR1 SGHRS and CDR2 YFSETQ. V shed 0 bases and J 1 base; nucleotides not matched to a gene: 3. This CDR3 region has 16 residues. The CDR3 sequence: CASSLGGQGASYEQYF. The CDR3 bases are TGCGCCAGCAGCTTGGGAGGACAGGGGGCATCCTACGAGCAGTACTTC.

This clone was counted once. The V and J genes are TRBV30 and TRBJ1-1; no reliable D call. There are 12 residues in the CDR3. With 5 bases removed from V and 2 bases from J, the gap between germline ends came to 9 bases. CDR1 is GTSNPN and CDR2 is SVGIG in the germline V gene (reference sequence). CDR3 amino acids: CAWVKRNTEAFF. DNA for the CDR3: TGTGCCTGGGTCAAGAGAAACACTGAAGCTTTCTTT. Using reference TRBV30 and TRBJ1-1 for the parts outside the CDR3, the full variable domain is SQTIHQWPATLVQPVGSPLSLECTVEGTSNPNLYWYRQAAGRGLQLLFYSVGIGQISSEVPQNLSASRPQDRQFILSSKKLLLSDSGFYLCAWVKRNTEAFFGQGTRLTVV.

The chain couples TRBV29-1 to TRBJ2-1; 8 nucleotides match TRBD2. Germline values: CDR1 SQVTM, CDR2 ANQGSEA. The CDR3 is made up of 13 amino acids. The V and J ends lost 1 base and 9 bases, in that order; junction bases with no gene match: 5. The CDR3 coding sequence is TGCAGCGTTGAAGCGGGGGCGGGGGGTGAGCAGTTCTTC. Protein: CSVEAGAGGEQFF.

Regarding this clone: At one of its ends the junction is not consistent with the germline gene, which may arise from a read error. This chain links TRBV7-9 with TRBJ2-5; unclear D gene. Matching the DNA end better, TRBJ2-7 makes the J call doubtful. This CDR3 contains 12 residues. In germline, CDR1 is SEHNR, CDR2 FQNEAQ (reference sequence). The CDR3 DNA reads as TGTTCCAGCAGCTTAGGCACCTACGAGCAGTACTTC. The encoded protein is CSSSLGTYEQYF.

Turning to this clone: Other DNA sequences within the sample encode an identical CDR3. The chain joins TRBV5-1 to TRBJ1-6; 8 bases match TRBD1. The V gene's germline CDR1 is SGHRS and CDR2 YFSETQ. J lost 7 bases, V lost 0 bases, and 0 bases had no gene match. This CDR3 has 14 residues. The CDR3 region has the DNA TGCGCCAGCAGCTTGGGACAGGGGAATTCACCCCTCCACTTT. It yields the protein CASSLGQGNSPLHF.

This chain connects TRBV4-1 to TRBJ1-4; 7 positions match TRBD1. CDR1 and CDR2 (germline): MGHRA, YSYEKL. V shed 4 bases and J 4 bases; nucleotides not matched to a gene: 12. The CDR3 consists of 17 residues. The CDR3, as DNA: TGCGCCAGCAGCCCGTCCCGGGACAGCGCGGGTAATGAAAAACTGTTTTTT. It specifies CASSPSRDSAGNEKLFF.

The chain uses TRBV6-1 and TRBJ1-4; no clear D. Per germline, CDR1 MNHNS and CDR2 SASEGT. The germline V and J ends were trimmed by 2 bases and 0 bases, with 16 bases remaining between them. CDR3 length: 18 residues. This chain's CDR3 is CASSEYEGSRATNEKLFF. CDR3 bases: TGTGCCAGCAGTGAATATGAGGGATCTAGGGCAACTAATGAAAAACTGTTTTTT.

The chain uses TRBV19 and TRBJ1-1, with a weak D call TRBD1 (5 bases). The CDR3 runs to 12 residues. The V gene's germline CDR1 is LNHDA and CDR2 SQIVND (reference sequence). V lost 6 bases to trimming and J lost 7 bases, with 12 bases between them. CDR3 coding DNA: TGTGCCAGTAGCCGACAGAATGGTGAAGCTTTCTTT. Protein sequence: CASSRQNGEAFF. Combining the CDR3 with reference TRBV19 and TRBJ1-1 gives the whole variable domain DGGITQSPKYLFRKEGQNVTLSCEQNLNHDAMYWYRQDPGQGLRLIYYSQIVNDFQKGDIAEGYSVSREKKESFPLTVTSAQKNPTAFYLCASSRQNGEAFFGQGTRLTVV.

This clone has a handful of counts. The chain uses TRBV5-1 and TRBJ2-2; the D gene is possibly TRBD1 (6 bases). Germline values: CDR1 SGHRS, CDR2 YFSETQ. Trimming left V 3 bases short and J 1 base short, with 13 bases between. The length of the CDR3 is 16 residues. The CDR3 region is CASSSDKTGNTGELFF. The CDR3 coding sequence is TGCGCCAGCAGCTCGGATAAGACAGGGAACACCGGGGAGCTGTTTTTT.

The chain recombines TRBV5-1 with TRBJ2-7, with 12 bases aligning to TRBD2. There are 14 residues in the CDR3. The trim removed 1 base at V and 6 bases at J, leaving 2 bases unmatched. Germline V gene data show CDR1 as SGHRS and CDR2 as YFSETQ. CDR3 protein: CASSLRLAGVEQYF. For the CDR3, the DNA is TGCGCCAGCAGCTTGAGACTAGCGGGAGTCGAGCAGTACTTC.

The CDR3 loop reads CASRRDRGLTEAFF. Written as DNA, the CDR3 is TGTGCCAGCAGGCGGGACAGGGGGCTCACTGAAGCTTTCTTT. The chain is built from TRBV2 and TRBJ1-1, with 12 bases fitting TRBD1. The CDR3 loop spans 14 amino acids. V lost 6 bases and J lost 4; bases outside the gene matches: 3. Germline loops: CDR1 SNHLY, CDR2 FYNNEI.

The CDR3 here is CASSHSTGSDQPQHF. The DNA for the CDR3 is TGCGCCAGCAGCCACTCGACGGGGTCCGATCAGCCCCAGCATTTT. V usage is TRBV4-1 and J usage is TRBJ1-5; D gene unclear. V gave up 3 bases and J gave up 5 bases, with 14 bases separating them. This CDR3 is built from 15 residues. CDR1 is MGHRA, CDR2 YSYEKL, per germline.

This chain connects TRBV30 to TRBJ2-5, with a weak D call TRBD1 (5 bases). Germline CDR1 is GTSNPN and CDR2 is SVGIG (reference sequence). The CDR3 has 16 residues. The V end lost 0 bases, the J end lost 4 bases, and 18 bases lay between the germline ends. The CDR3 DNA follows: TGTGCCTGGAGTGTGGATCTCAGGGCCGTGAGAGAGACCCAGTACTTC. It codes for CAWSVDLRAVRETQYF.

This clone was seen once. The genes are TRBV19 and TRBJ1-5; 12 bases are shared with TRBD1. This CDR3 has 15 residues. V lost 7 bases, J lost 6 bases, and 7 bases stayed unmatched. Germline V lookup: CDR1 LNHDA, CDR2 SQIVND (reference sequence). CDR3 amino acids: CASTFGTGGGQPQHF. The DNA for the CDR3 is TGTGCCAGTACGTTCGGGACAGGGGGCGGTCAGCCCCAGCATTTT.

The genes are TRBV9 and TRBJ1-4; TRBD1 agrees at 7 bases. J gave up 2 bases and V 0 bases, and 13 bases lay outside the gene matches. Germline CDR1 SGDLS, CDR2 YYNGEE. This CDR3 region has 19 residues. CDR3 nucleotide sequence: TGTGCCAGCAGCGTAGTTTTGGTGGGACAGCTCGGGACTAATGAAAAACTGTTTTTT. It translates to CASSVVLVGQLGTNEKLFF.

A single count supports this clone. CDR3 nucleotide sequence: TGTGCTAGTGGTTTGGGCAGGGGGGAGGCTTTCTTT. Amino acids: CASGLGRGEAFF. V gene TRBV12-5 combines with J gene TRBJ1-1; 7 bases fit TRBD1. Germline CDR1 LGHNT, CDR2 FRNRAP. The CDR3 has 12 amino acids. Trimming at V came to 1 base and at J to 11 bases, leaving 4 bases not matched to a gene.

This chain uses TRBV5-1 with TRBJ2-5; 8 bases map to TRBD2. This CDR3 has 14 amino acids. The V gene's germline CDR1 is SGHRS and CDR2 YFSETQ. Unmatched junction bases numbered 5, after V lost 5 bases and J lost 2 bases. CDR3 bases: TGCGCCAGCAGGCGGGAGGCCCCTCAAGAGACCCAGTACTTC. It encodes CASRREAPQETQYF.

The V gene is TRBV5-1, the J gene TRBJ2-2, with D possibly TRBD1 on 5 matching bases. This CDR3 is built from 15 residues. The V end was cut by 3 bases, the J end by 4 bases, with 13 bases between. The germline CDR1 and CDR2 sequences are SGHRS and YFSETQ. The CDR3 region is CASSSGQGFTGELFF. The CDR3 coding sequence is TGCGCCAGCAGCTCCGGGCAGGGTTTCACCGGGGAGCTGTTTTTT.

The chain is built from TRBV18 and TRBJ1-6; D may be TRBD1 (5 bases). CDR3 size: 16 residues. Germline CDR1 reads KGHSH; CDR2 reads LQKENI. Trimming pared 1 base from V and 7 bases from J, leaving 14 bases between. The CDR3 region is CASSPLARQRNSPLHF. As DNA, the CDR3 is TGTGCCAGCTCACCACTCGCGAGACAGAGAAATTCACCCCTCCACTTT.

This clone has only a few counts. The V and J genes are TRBV11-3 and TRBJ2-5, with D maybe TRBD1 (5 bases). The V gene lost 7 bases and the J gene lost 5 bases, with 11 bases spanning the gap. CDR3 length equals 12 residues. CDR1 and CDR2 (germline): SGHNT, YENEEA. The CDR3 nucleotides read TGTGCCAGCAAAGGGGCAGGGGAGACCCAGTACTTC. As protein: CASKGAGETQYF.